The present T cell receptor beta chain was sequenced within a study of blood T cell repertoires in COVID-19 (dated by TCRdb to the early 2020s). With regard to the full study: The collaborator samples originated in the United States, Italy and Spain and spanned the acute and convalescent phases of COVID-19. The prospective study material was composed of cDNA or gDNA derived from T cells, B-cell-depleted T cells, or PBMCs. Deeply sampled blood TCRbeta repertoires from subjects exposed to, actively infected with, or recovered from COVID-19 were included in the dataset. The repertoires were made available in a free public database intended to serve as a resource for research on the immune response to SARS-CoV-2. Samples came from the ongoing ImmuneRACE study (first 160 participants) plus 1,254 subjects from 6 global collaborators. Sample metadata almost always included a de-identified subject ID, COVID-19 status, age in years and sex. Where available, HLA class I and class II types were taken from metadata supplied by the sample provider and were not determined by assay-based typing. The paper's findings and limits, for the study overall: How much clinical and demographic metadata was included differed by source and by participant, and the metadata was provided uncurated.

In Seattle, one collaborating source enrolled patients while the infection was active and tracked those patients longitudinally over the course of disease. Collaborating institutions collected whole blood in K2EDTA tubes following their own protocols. For TCRbeta analysis, collaborators shipped samples as frozen whole blood, isolated PBMCs, or DNA extracted from either of those sample types. Taken from the germline V gene, the CDR1 and CDR2 loops are SGHRS and YFSETQ. Cut back by 2 bases and 1 base, the V and J ends lie 4 bases apart. From the cysteine through the phenylalanine, the CDR3 covers 13 amino acids. Just the 39-base CDR3 DNA is kept, in frame starting at base 1. With regard to this clone: The clone's antigen remains unknown. No much larger clone is present one base from it, and per-base qualities are unavailable.

TCRbeta CDR3 regions were amplified from genomic DNA using the immunoSEQ Assay, a bias-controlled multiplex PCR. The study's own analysis went as follows. The number of nucleated cells in each sample was estimated from the amplification of reference gene primers within the assay. To quantify the absolute abundance of each unique TCRbeta CDR3 rearrangement, sequence reads were collapsed and filtered. For each sample, productive Simpson clonality was calculated by taking the square root of Simpson's diversity index across productive rearrangements. What TCRdb holds here is the immuneACCESS table cut down to in-frame rearrangements. Part of the clones is not present; checked against another copy, under half of the missing clones reflect an unresolved V gene, and the others are unexplained. V and J calls and clone size are copied from that table; D and trimming were computed from the DNA. In this sample the table shows around 150,000 clones, approximately 79% of which occur a single time. Of the sample, approximately 7% is held by the ten largest clones.

This TCR came from a woman between 40 and 50 years old with COVID-19, enrolled during active disease. The chain uses TRBV5-1 and TRBJ1-3; the D gene is not confidently resolved. Material for sequencing was peripheral blood. The CDR3 amino acid sequence is: CASSFFSGNTIYF. The nucleotide sequence reads TGCGCCAGCAGCTTCTTTTCTGGAAACACCATATATTTT.